This is a list of T cell receptor beta chains from one sample in a study of identical twins. Via MiXCR, TCRdb re-called the 5' RACE reads, giving one row per CDR3 protein. The sample contains about 900,000 distinct CDR3 sequences, over 9% of which appear only once. These records were also assigned to another study, of yellow fever vaccine responses in identical twins.

The sequenced sample was PBMCs. These receptors were taken from a woman under 30 in good health. CDR3s leave out the opening cysteine and the closing phenylalanine or tryptophan.

j_call: TRBJ2-1
v_call: TRBV20-1
cdr3_aa: SASRSSGGVFNEQF

j_call: TRBJ2-1
v_call: TRBV7-8
cdr3_aa: ASSPRGGKGDEQF

j_call: TRBJ2-1
v_call: TRBV5-5
cdr3_aa: ASSFGSEVGLDEQF

j_call: TRBJ2-5
v_call: TRBV3-1
cdr3_aa: ASSSGLAGGSIQETQY

j_call: TRBJ2-3
v_call: TRBV20-1
cdr3_aa: SARGLSGTLGGTQY

j_call: TRBJ2-3
v_call: TRBV12-3/TRBV12-4
cdr3_aa: ASSLLGQGIATQY

j_call: TRBJ2-7
v_call: TRBV5-1
cdr3_aa: ASSWGASEQY

j_call: TRBJ2-1
v_call: TRBV20-1
cdr3_aa: SATRQGESYNEQF

j_call: TRBJ2-3
v_call: TRBV6-6
cdr3_aa: ASSPLFQDTQY

j_call: TRBJ1-1
v_call: TRBV7-6
cdr3_aa: ASSLTPTGYTPAF

j_call: TRBJ2-1
v_call: TRBV20-1
cdr3_aa: SARDKGESAYNEQF

j_call: TRBJ2-2
v_call: TRBV5-1
cdr3_aa: ASSLAGQGGGSGELF

j_call: TRBJ2-1
v_call: TRBV29-1
cdr3_aa: SVPGLYNNEQF

j_call: TRBJ2-1
v_call: TRBV12-3/TRBV12-4
cdr3_aa: ASSTSGLPAV

j_call: TRBJ1-4
v_call: TRBV7-8
cdr3_aa: ASSRDRGREKLF

j_call: TRBJ1-2
v_call: TRBV6-2/TRBV6-3
cdr3_aa: ASSFRRVRGYT

j_call: TRBJ2-1
v_call: TRBV10-3
cdr3_aa: ATRGVAGGNYNEQF

j_call: TRBJ1-5
v_call: TRBV12-3/TRBV12-4
cdr3_aa: ASSDTGTGNQPQH

j_call: TRBJ2-7
v_call: TRBV5-5
cdr3_aa: ASSPSTGASYEQY

j_call: TRBJ2-1
v_call: TRBV28
cdr3_aa: ASSFGQGGPSSYNEQF

j_call: TRBJ2-7
v_call: TRBV4-1
cdr3_aa: ASSQLTSLAGGFSYEQY

j_call: TRBJ2-3
v_call: TRBV3-1
cdr3_aa: ASSHRRELAADTQY

j_call: TRBJ1-6
v_call: TRBV7-6
cdr3_aa: ASSSDRGLSPLH

j_call: TRBJ1-1
v_call: TRBV15
cdr3_aa: ATSRDSPSNTEAF

j_call: TRBJ2-1
v_call: TRBV6-6
cdr3_aa: ASRPTIDNEQF

j_call: TRBJ2-2
v_call: TRBV12-3/TRBV12-4
cdr3_aa: ASSPLQGVAGELF

j_call: TRBJ1-1
v_call: TRBV29-1
cdr3_aa: SVEDLWGRNTEAF

j_call: TRBJ2-1
v_call: TRBV24-1
cdr3_aa: ATSDLAAGGPNEQF

j_call: TRBJ2-1
v_call: TRBV18
cdr3_aa: ASSPGWGSGTSGSDEQF

j_call: TRBJ1-4
v_call: TRBV2
cdr3_aa: ASRQGDTATNEKLF

j_call: TRBJ2-1
v_call: TRBV5-6
cdr3_aa: ASSSKPPYNEQF

j_call: TRBJ1-2
v_call: TRBV10-3
cdr3_aa: AISDSPYGYT

j_call: TRBJ2-1
v_call: TRBV12-3/TRBV12-4
cdr3_aa: ASSYQGSQANNEQF

j_call: TRBJ2-5
v_call: TRBV3-1
cdr3_aa: ASSDRQETQY

j_call: TRBJ2-5
v_call: TRBV15
cdr3_aa: ATSTRDRGHQETQY

j_call: TRBJ2-7
v_call: TRBV7-8
cdr3_aa: ASMGGTYEQY

j_call: TRBJ2-5
v_call: TRBV4-1
cdr3_aa: ASSPRLAGGKETQY

j_call: TRBJ2-1
v_call: TRBV28
cdr3_aa: ASSPNQLGEQF

j_call: TRBJ2-5
v_call: TRBV19
cdr3_aa: ASSIAAGVETQY

j_call: TRBJ1-5
v_call: TRBV3-1
cdr3_aa: ASSQDHGVGQPQH

j_call: TRBJ2-3
v_call: TRBV7-9
cdr3_aa: ASSLHGVTDTQY

j_call: TRBJ2-3
v_call: TRBV7-2
cdr3_aa: ASSLGERWTDTQY

j_call: TRBJ2-1
v_call: TRBV12-3/TRBV12-4
cdr3_aa: ASRPAGTSGRNEQF

j_call: TRBJ2-1
v_call: TRBV20-1
cdr3_aa: SARGVAGSYNEQF

j_call: TRBJ2-5
v_call: TRBV5-4
cdr3_aa: ASSLGGSWGETQY